This T cell receptor (beta chain) was retrieved from a study of response to subunit inactivated influenza vaccine. Regarding the study as a whole: Authors proposed each seasonal influenza vaccination draws in few new T cells.

TCRdb processed the RT-PCR reads anew with MiXCR; each CDR3 protein has one entry. This sample yields 500,000 to 550,000 distinct CDR3 sequences, of which approximately 7.6% are seen a single time; under 15% belongs to the top ten. Ten or more counts support this clonotype. The antigen is unknown. This CDR3 is 16 amino acids long. CDR1 and CDR2 from the germline V gene are LNHNV and YYDKDF (reference sequence). The ends were cut back, 3 bases at V and 1 base at J, with 13 bases in the middle. The starting material was PBMCs from blood, obtained about 24 months after vaccination. The V and J genes are TRBV15 and TRBJ2-4; D may be TRBD2 (5 bases). The clonotype was recovered from a man aged 50-75 years who received an inactivated influenza vaccine. The CDR3 loop is CATSSDPRVAKNIQYF. Here the CDR3 DNA reads TGTGCCACCAGCAGTGACCCGAGGGTGGCCAAAAACATTCAGTACTTC.